The sequence of this T cell receptor beta chain was determined in a study of blood T cells in healthy people across ages. General observations from the study: Whereas aged donors had fewer naive CD4+ cells, long-lived donors had more of them and higher diversity. The donors' CMV status was not determined, possibly confounding changes in expanded clonotypes. Across the age range, TCR beta diversity per million T cells fell in a roughly linear way.

Regarding this clonotype: Its specificity is not known.

Using a J-beta primer mix together with a sample-barcoded 5' primer, a second PCR was run for roughly 6 to 11 cycles. Each CDR3 protein is one row after TCRdb ran MiXCR on the 5' RACE reads. The table lists 1.5 million to 2 million distinct CDR3 sequences, around 42% of them singletons. Looked up from germline, CDR1 is SGHKS and CDR2 is YYEKEE (reference sequence). The CDR3 is 15 residues long. Trimming removed 4 bases from V and 5 bases from J; junction bases left unmatched: 11. The origin of this receptor is a human donor in good health. The chain uses TRBV5-5 and TRBJ2-7; 8 bases map to TRBD1. Specimen: blood. The CDR3 is CASSGQGARIDEQYF. The DNA of the CDR3 is TGTGCCAGCAGCGGGCAGGGGGCGCGTATCGACGAGCAGTACTTC.